Listed below are T cell receptor beta chains from one sample, sequenced in a study of blood T cell repertoires in COVID-19. The assay was immunoSEQ multiplex PCR, and TCRdb's table has in-frame clones only and misses some. The top ten clones hold 1.5% to 2% of a sample with about 480,000 clones, roughly 90% of them seen once. The sequencing input was PBMCs or T cells enriched from blood (not recorded which). All receptors derive from a woman aged 40 to 49 who had recovered from COVID-19. The CDR3 runs from the conserved cysteine through the conserved F or W.

TRBJ1-3	TRBV7-9	CASSLSSGNTIYF
TRBJ2-3	TRBV7-9	CASSFLLASDTQYF
TRBJ1-1	TRBV9	CASSPRDRVEAFF
TRBJ1-1	TRBV11-3	CASSFSTEAFF
TRBJ1-3	TRBV7-9	CASSPPTGSGNTIYF
TRBJ1-1	TRBV5-8	CASSLDRGRFEAFF
TRBJ2-1	TRBV9	CASSVTSGGYNEQFF
TRBJ1-5	TRBV19	CASGTGGFVGQPQHF
TRBJ1-1	TRBV12-3/TRBV12-4	CASSSSTHTEAFF
TRBJ2-5	TRBV14	CASSKGLLETQYF
TRBJ2-7	TRBV12-5	CASGLLRTDFYEQYF
TRBJ2-3	TRBV7-2	CASSARTGPADTQYF
TRBJ2-3	TRBV11-2	CASSVRWGSGSGDTQYF
TRBJ2-7	TRBV27	CASSLKPPGSEQYF